What follows is one T cell receptor beta chain and its context. Its matching antigen is unknown. 13 Jbeta primers and 60 Vbeta primers were used for the PCR. Assay used: immunoSEQ multiplex PCR; TCRdb lists only in-frame clones, some missing. The data hold 150,000 or so clones, with around 84% observed a single time. Between the trimmed V and J ends, which lost 0 bases and 1 base, there was a span of 12 bases. Germline V gene lookup returns CDR1 LNHNV and CDR2 YYDKDF (reference sequence). This CDR3 is built from 17 residues. The sample originates from a study of cytomegalovirus exposure and HLA in healthy donors. Study observations and caveats: It was reported in a later analysis that an Asian-associated ancestry cluster showed fewer N-insertions than the 666-donor mean. Analyzed later, most CMV-associated TCR beta chains appeared HLA-restricted. At a 0.05 false discovery rate, a later analysis found about 17,000 TCR beta sequences to be associated with HLA alleles. TCR association rates varied by HLA locus in a later analysis, with DRB1 highest and HLA-C lowest.

The rearrangement links TRBV15 to TRBJ2-2, with a possible D match to TRBD1 (5 bases). The receptor comes from a young woman in good health and CMV-seronegative. The sequencing input was PBMCs. The CDR3 sequence is CATSREDKAMNTGELFF. Here the CDR3 DNA reads TGTGCCACCAGCAGAGAGGACAAGGCCATGAACACCGGGGAGCTGTTTTTT.